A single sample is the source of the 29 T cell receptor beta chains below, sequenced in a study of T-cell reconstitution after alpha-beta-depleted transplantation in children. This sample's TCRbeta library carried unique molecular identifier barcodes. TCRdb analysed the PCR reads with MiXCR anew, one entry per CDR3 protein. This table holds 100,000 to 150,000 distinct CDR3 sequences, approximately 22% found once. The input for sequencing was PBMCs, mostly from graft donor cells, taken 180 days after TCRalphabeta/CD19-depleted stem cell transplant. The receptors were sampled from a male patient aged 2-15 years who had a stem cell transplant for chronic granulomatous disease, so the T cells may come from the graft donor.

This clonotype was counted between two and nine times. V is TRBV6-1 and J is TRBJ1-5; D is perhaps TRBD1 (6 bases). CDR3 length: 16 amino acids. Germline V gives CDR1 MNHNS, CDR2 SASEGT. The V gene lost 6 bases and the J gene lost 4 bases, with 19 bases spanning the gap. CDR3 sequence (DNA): TGTGCCAGCAGGCCTTACAGGGATAGGGGTAATCAGCCCCAGCATTTT. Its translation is CASRPYRDRGNQPQHF.

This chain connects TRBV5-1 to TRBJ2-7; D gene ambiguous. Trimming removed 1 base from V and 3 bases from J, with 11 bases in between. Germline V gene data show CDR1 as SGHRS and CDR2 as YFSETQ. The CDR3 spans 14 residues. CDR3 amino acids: CASSLSPKGYEQYF. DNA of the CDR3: TGCGCCAGCAGCTTGTCACCGAAGGGCTACGAGCAGTACTTC.

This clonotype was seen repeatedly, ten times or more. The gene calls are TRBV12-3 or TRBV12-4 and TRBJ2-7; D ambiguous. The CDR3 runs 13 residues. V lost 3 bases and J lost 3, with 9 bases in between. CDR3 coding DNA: TGTGCCAGCAGTTTGGACCCGGACTACGAGCAGTACTTC. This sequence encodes CASSLDPDYEQYF.

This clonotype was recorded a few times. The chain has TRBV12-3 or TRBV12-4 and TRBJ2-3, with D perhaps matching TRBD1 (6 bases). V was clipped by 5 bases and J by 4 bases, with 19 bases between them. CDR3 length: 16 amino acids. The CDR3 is CASSLPRPGEADTQYF. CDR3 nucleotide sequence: TGTGCCAGCAGTCTCCCGCGCCCAGGGGAAGCAGATACGCAGTATTTT.

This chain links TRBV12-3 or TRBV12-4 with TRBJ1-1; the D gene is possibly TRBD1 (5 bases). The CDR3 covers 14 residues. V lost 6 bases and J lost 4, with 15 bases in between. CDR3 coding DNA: TGTGCCAGCAGACCCAGGGTCTCTGGCACTGAAGCTTTCTTT. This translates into CASRPRVSGTEAFF.

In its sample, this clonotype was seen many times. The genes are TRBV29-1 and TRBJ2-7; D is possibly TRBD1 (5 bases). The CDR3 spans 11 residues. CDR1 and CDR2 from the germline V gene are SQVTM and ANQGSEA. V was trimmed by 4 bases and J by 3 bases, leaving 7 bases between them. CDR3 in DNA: TGCAGCGTTGGTGACAGCTACGAGCAGTACTTC. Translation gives CSVGDSYEQYF.

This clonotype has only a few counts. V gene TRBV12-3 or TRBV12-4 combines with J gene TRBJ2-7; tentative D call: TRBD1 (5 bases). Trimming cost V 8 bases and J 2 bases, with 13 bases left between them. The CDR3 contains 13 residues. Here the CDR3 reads CASSRVQAYEQYF. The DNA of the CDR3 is TGTGCCAGCTCCAGGGTGCAGGCCTACGAGCAGTACTTC.

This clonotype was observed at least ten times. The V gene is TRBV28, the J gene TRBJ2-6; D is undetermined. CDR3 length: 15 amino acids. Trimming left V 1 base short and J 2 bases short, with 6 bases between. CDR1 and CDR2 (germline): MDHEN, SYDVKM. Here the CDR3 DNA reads TGTGCCAGCAGTTTATTGGGAACTGGGGCCAACGTCCTGACTTTC. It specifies CASSLLGTGANVLTF.

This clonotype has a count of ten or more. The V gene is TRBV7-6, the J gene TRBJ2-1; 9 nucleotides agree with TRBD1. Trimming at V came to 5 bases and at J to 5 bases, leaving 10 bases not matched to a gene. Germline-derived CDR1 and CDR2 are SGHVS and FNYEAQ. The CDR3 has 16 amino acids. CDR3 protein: CASSPSQGANHNEQFF. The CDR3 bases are TGTGCCAGCAGCCCCTCACAGGGGGCGAATCACAATGAGCAGTTCTTC.

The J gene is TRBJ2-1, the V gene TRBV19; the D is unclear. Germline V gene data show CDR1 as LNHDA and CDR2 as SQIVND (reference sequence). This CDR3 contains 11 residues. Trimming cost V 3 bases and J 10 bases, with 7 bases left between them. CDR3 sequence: CASSISREQFF. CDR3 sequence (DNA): TGTGCCAGTAGTATCTCCCGGGAGCAGTTCTTC.

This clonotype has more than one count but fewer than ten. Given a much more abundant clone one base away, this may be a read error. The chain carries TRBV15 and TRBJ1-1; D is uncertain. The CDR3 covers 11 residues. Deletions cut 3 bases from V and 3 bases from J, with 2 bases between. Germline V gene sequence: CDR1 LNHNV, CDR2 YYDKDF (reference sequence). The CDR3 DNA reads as TGTGCCACCAGCAGGGACACTGAAGCTTTCTTT. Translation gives CATSRDTEAFF.

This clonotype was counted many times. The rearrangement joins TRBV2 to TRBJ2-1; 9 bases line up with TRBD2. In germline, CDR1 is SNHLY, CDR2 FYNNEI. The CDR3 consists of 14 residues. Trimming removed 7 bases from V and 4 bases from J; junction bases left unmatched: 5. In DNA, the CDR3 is TGTGCCAGCAAGACTAGCGGAAGATACAATGAGCAGTTCTTC. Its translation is CASKTSGRYNEQFF.

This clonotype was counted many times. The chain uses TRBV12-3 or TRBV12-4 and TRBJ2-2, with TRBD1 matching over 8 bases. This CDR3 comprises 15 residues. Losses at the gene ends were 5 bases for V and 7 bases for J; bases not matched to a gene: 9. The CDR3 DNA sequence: TGTGCCAGCAGTGATCGGACAGGGCTTAGCGGGGAGCTGTTTTTT. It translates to CASSDRTGLSGELFF.

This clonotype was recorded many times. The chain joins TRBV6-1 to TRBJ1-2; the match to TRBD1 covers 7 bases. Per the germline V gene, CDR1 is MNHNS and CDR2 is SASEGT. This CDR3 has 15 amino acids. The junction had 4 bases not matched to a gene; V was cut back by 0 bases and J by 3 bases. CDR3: CASSEALDRYYGYTF. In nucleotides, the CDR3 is TGTGCCAGCAGTGAAGCTTTGGACAGGTACTATGGCTACACCTTC.

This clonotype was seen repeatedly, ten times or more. The CDR3 loop is CASSLWAHNTGELFF. CDR3 bases: TGTGCCAGCAGTCTGTGGGCGCATAACACCGGGGAGCTGTTTTTT. The V gene is TRBV25-1, the J gene TRBJ2-2; D uncertain. CDR3 length: 15 residues. The V gene's germline CDR1 is MGHDK and CDR2 SYGVNS. V lost 5 bases and J 2 bases, leaving 12 bases between the germline ends. Full variable domain (missing parts from reference TRBV25-1 and TRBJ2-2): EADIYQTPRYLVIGTGKKITLECSQTMGHDKMYWYQQDPGMELHLIHYSYGVNSTEKGDLSSESTVSRIRTEHFPLTLESARPSHTSQYLCASSLWAHNTGELFFGEGSRLTVL.

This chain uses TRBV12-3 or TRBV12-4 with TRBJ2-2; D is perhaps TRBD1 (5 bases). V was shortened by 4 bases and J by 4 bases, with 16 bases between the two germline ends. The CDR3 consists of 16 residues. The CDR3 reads CASSSPSGAVTGELFF. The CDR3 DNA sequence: TGTGCCAGCAGTTCCCCCAGTGGGGCGGTCACCGGGGAGCTGTTTTTT.

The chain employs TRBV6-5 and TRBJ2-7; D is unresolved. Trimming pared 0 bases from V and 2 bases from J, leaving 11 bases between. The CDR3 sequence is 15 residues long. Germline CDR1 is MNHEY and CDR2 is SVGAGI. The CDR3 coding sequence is TGTGCCAGCAGTTACTCGCCCAGTACTACCTACGAGCAGTACTTC. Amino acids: CASSYSPSTTYEQYF.

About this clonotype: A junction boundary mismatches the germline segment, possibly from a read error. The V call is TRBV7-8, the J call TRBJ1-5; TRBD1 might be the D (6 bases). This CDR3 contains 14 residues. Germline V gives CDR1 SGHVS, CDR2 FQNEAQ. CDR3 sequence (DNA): TGTGCCAGCAGCCCGGGGGGGGGCAATAAGCCCCAGCATTTT. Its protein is CASSPGGGNKPQHF.

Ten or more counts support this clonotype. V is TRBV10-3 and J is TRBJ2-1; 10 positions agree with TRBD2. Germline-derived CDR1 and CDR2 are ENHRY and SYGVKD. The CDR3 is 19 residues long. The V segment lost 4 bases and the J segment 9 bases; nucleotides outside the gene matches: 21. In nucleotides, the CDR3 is TGTGCCATCAGTGCAACTACCCGGGGGCTAGCGGGAGTTCTCGGTGAGCAGTTCTTC. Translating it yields CAISATTRGLAGVLGEQFF.

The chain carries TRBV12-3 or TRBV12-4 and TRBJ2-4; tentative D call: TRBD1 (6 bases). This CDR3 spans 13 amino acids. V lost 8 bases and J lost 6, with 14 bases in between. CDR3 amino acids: CASSTSQGNIQYF. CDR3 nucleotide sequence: TGTGCCAGCTCTACCTCACAGGGAAACATTCAGTACTTC.

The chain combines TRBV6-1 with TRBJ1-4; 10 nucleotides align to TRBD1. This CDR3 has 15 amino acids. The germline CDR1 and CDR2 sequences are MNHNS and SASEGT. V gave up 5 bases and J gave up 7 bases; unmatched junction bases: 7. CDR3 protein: CASSRDRGRSEKLFF. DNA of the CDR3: TGTGCCAGCAGTAGAGACAGGGGGCGAAGTGAAAAACTGTTTTTT.

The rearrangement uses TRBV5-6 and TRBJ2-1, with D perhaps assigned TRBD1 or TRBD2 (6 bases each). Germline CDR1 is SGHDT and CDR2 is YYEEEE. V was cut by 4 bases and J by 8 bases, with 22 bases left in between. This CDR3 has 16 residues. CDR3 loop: CASSPGRATRGHEQFF. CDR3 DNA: TGTGCCAGCAGCCCCGGGAGAGCGACCAGGGGCCATGAGCAGTTCTTC.

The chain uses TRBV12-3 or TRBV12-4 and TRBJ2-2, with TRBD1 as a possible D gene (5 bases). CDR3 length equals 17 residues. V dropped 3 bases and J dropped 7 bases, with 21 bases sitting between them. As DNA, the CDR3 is TGTGCCAGCAGTTTGATCCTGTGGGGCCGGAAGAACGGGGAGCTGTTTTTT. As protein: CASSLILWGRKNGELFF.

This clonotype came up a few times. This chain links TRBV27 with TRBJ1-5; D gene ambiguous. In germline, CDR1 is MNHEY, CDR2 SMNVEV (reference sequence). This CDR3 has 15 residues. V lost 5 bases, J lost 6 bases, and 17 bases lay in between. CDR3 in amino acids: CASSPSYDGSQPQHF. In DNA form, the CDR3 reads TGTGCCAGCAGTCCGAGTTACGACGGTAGTCAGCCCCAGCATTTT.

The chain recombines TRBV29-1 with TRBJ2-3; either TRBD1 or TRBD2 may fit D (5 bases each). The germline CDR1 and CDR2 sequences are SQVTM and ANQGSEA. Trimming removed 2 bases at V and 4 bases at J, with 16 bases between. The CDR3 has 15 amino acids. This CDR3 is CSVEKGTPASDTQYF. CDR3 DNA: TGCAGCGTTGAAAAGGGGACGCCAGCTTCAGATACGCAGTATTTT.

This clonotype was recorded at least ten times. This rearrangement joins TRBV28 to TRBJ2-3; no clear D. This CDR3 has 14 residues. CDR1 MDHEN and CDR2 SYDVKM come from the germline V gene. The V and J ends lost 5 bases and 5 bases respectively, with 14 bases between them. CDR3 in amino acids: CASSRPHSGDTQYF. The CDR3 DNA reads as TGTGCCAGCAGTCGCCCTCACTCGGGAGATACGCAGTATTTT.

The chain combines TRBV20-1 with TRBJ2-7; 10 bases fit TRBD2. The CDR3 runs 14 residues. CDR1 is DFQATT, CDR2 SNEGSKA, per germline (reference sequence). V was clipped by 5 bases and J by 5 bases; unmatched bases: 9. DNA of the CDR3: TGCAGTGCTCCGCGACTAGCGGGTGTCCACGAGCAGTACTTC. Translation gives CSAPRLAGVHEQYF.

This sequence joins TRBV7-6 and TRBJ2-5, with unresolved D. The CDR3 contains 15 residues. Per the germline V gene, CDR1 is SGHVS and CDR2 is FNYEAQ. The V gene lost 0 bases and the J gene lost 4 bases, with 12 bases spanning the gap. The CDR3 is CASSLAGGDGETQYF. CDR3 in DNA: TGTGCCAGCAGCTTAGCAGGCGGCGATGGAGAGACCCAGTACTTC.

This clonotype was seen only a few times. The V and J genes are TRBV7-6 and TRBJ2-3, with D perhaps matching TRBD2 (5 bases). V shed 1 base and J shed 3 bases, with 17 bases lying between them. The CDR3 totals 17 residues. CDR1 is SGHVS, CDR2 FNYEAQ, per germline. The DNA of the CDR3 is TGTGCCAGCAGCTTAGTCTCGAGACCTGAGGGTACAGATACGCAGTATTTT. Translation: CASSLVSRPEGTDTQYF.